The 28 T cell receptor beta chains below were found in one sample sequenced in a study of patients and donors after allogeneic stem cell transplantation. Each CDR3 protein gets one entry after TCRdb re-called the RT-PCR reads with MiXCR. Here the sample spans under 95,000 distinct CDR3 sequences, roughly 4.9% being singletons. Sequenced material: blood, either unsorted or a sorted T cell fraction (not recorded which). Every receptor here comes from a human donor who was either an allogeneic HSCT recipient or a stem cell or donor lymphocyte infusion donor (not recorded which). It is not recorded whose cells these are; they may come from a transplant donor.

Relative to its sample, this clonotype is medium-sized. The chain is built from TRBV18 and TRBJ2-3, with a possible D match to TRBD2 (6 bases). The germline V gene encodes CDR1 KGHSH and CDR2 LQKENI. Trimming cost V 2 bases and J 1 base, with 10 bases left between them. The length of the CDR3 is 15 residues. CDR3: CASSPGGSRTDTQYF. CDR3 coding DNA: TGTGCCAGCTCACCAGGAGGGAGTCGCACAGATACGCAGTATTTT.

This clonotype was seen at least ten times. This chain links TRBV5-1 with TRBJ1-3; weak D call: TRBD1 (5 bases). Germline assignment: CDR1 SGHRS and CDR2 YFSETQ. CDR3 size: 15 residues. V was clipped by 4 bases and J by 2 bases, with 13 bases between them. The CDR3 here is CASSGGRDPGNTIYF. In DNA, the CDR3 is TGCGCCAGCAGCGGGGGACGGGATCCTGGAAACACCATATATTTT.

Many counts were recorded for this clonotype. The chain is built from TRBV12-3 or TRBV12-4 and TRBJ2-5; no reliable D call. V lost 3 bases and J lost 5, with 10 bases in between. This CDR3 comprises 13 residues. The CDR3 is CASSFGRAETQYF. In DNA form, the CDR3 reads TGTGCCAGCAGTTTTGGGCGCGCCGAGACCCAGTACTTC.

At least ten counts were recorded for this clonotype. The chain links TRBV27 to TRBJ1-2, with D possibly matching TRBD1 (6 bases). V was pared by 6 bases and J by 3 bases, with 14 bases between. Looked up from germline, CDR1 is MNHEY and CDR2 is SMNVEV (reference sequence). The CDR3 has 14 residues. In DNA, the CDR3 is TGTGCCAGCAGGGGGGCTTGGGCAGACTATGGCTACACCTTC. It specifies CASRGAWADYGYTF.

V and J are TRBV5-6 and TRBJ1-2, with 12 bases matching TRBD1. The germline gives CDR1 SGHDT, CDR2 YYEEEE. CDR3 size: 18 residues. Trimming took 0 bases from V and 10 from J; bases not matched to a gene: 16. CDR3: CASSLVPGQGALPCVYTF. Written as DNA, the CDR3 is TGTGCCAGCAGCTTGGTCCCGGGACAGGGGGCATTGCCCTGCGTCTACACCTTC.

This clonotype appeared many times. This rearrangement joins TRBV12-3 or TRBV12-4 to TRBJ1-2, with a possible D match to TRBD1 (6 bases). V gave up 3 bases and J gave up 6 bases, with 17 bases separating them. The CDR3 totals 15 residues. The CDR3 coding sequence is TGTGCCAGCAGTTTCTATGGGGGCCCCGGCGATGGCTACACCTTC. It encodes CASSFYGGPGDGYTF.

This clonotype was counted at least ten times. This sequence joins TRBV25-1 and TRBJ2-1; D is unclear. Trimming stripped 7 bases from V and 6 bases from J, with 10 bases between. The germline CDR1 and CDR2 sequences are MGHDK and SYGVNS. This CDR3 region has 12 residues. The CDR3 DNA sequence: TGTGCCAGCACGTCCACCCCCAATGAGCAGTTCTTC. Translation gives CASTSTPNEQFF.

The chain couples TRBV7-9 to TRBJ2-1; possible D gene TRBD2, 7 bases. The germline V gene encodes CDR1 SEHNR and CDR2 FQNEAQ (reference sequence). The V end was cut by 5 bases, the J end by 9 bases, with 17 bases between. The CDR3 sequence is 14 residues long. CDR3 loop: CASSPRSGGFEQFF. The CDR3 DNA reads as TGTGCCAGCAGCCCGAGGTCGGGGGGCTTTGAGCAGTTCTTC.

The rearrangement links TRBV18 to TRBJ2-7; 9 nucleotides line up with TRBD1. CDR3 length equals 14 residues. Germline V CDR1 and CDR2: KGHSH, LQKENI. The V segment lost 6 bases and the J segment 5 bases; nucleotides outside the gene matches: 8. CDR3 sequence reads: CASSRAGQGHEQYF. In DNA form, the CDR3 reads TGTGCCAGCTCCCGGGCGGGACAGGGACACGAGCAGTACTTC.

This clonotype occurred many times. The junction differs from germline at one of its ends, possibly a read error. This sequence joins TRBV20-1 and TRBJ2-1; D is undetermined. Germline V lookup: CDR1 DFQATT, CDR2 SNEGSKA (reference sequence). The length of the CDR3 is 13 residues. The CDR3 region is CSASTPSHNEQFF. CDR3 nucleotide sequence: TGCAGTGCGAGTACCCCCTCCCACAATGAGCAGTTCTTC.

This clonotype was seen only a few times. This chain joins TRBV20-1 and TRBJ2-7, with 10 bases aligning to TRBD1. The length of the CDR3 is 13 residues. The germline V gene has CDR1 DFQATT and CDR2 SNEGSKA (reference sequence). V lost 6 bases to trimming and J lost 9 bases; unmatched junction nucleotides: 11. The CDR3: CSAKDRGARGQYF. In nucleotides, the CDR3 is TGCAGTGCGAAGGACAGGGGGGCTCGAGGGCAGTACTTC.

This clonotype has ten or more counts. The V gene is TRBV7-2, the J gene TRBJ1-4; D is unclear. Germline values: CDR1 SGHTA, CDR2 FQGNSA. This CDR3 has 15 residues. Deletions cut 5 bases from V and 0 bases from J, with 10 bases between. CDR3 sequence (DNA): TGTGCCAGCAGCCAATCATGGGCAACTAATGAAAAACTGTTTTTT. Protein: CASSQSWATNEKLFF. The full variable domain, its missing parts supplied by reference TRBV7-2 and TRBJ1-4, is GAGVSQSPSNKVTEKGKDVELRCDPISGHTALYWYRQSLGQGLEFLIYFQGNSAPDKSGLPSDRFSAERTGGSVSTLTIQRTQQEDSAVYLCASSQSWATNEKLFFGSGTQLSVL.

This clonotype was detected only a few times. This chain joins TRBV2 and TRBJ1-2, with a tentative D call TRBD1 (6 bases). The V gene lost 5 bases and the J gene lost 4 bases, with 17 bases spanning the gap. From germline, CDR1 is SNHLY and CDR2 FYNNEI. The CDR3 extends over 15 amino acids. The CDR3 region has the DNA TGTGCCAGCAGTCCCGACCTGACAGGACGCTATGGCTACACCTTC. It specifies CASSPDLTGRYGYTF.

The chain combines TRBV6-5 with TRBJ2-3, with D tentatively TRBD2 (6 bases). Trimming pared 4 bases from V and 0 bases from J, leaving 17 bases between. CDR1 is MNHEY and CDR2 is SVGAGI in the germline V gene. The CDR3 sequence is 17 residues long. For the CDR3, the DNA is TGTGCCAGCAGTTTGAGGGCCGCCGGAGGGAGCACAGATACGCAGTATTTT. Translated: CASSLRAAGGSTDTQYF.

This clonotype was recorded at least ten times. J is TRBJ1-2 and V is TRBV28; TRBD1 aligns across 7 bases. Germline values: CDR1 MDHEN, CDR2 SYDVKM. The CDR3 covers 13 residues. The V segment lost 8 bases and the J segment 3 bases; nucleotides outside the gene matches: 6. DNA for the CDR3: TGTGCCAGCGCTCGCGGACAGGACTATGGCTACACCTTC. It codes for CASARGQDYGYTF.

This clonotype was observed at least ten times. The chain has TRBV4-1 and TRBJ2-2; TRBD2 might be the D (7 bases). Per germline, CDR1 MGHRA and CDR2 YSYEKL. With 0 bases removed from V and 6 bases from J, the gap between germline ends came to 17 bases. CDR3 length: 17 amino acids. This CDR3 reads CASSQDRSGTTPGELFF. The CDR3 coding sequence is TGCGCCAGCAGCCAAGATAGAAGCGGGACAACCCCCGGGGAGCTGTTTTTT.

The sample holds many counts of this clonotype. This chain's CDR3 is CASSPGGKETQYF. The CDR3 coding sequence is TGTGCCAGCTCACCCGGGGGGAAAGAGACCCAGTACTTC. The rearrangement links TRBV18 to TRBJ2-5; 7 nucleotides agree with TRBD2. Trimming removed 3 bases from V and 3 bases from J; junction bases left unmatched: 1. Germline CDR1 KGHSH, CDR2 LQKENI. This CDR3 is built from 13 residues. The complete variable domain, with remaining parts taken from reference TRBV18 and TRBJ2-5, reads NAGVMQNPRHLVRRRGQEARLRCSPMKGHSHVYWYRQLPEEGLKFMVYLQKENIIDESGMPKERFSAEFPKEGPSILRIQQVVRGDSAAYFCASSPGGKETQYFGPGTRLLVL.

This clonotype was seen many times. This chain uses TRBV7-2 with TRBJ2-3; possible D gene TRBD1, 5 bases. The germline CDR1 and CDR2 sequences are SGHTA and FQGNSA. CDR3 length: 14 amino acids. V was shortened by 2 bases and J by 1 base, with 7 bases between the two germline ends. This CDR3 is CASSLMGRTDTQYF. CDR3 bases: TGTGCCAGCAGCTTAATGGGGCGCACAGATACGCAGTATTTT.

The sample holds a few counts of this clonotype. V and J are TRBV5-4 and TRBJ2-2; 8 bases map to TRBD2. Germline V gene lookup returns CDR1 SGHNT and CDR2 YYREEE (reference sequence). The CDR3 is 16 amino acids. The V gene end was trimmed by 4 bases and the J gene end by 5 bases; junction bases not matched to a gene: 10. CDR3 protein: CASSDKREMGTGELFF. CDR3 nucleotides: TGTGCCAGCAGCGATAAGCGGGAGATGGGGACCGGGGAGCTGTTTTTT.

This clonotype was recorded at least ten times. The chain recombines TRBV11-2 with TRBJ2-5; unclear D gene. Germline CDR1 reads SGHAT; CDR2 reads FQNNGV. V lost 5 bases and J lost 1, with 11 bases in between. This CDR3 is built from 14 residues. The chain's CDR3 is CASSRASFQETQYF. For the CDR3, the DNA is TGTGCCAGCAGCCGCGCTTCCTTCCAAGAGACCCAGTACTTC.

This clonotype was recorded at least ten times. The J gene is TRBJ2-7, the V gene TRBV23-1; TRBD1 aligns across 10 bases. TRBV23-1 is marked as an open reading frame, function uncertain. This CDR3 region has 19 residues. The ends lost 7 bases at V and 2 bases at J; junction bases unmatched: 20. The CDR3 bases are TGCGCCAGCACCTGGGAGACAGGGGGCGCCGAGCGGGCAGCCTACGAGCAGTACTTC. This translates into CASTWETGGAERAAYEQYF.

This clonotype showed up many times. CDR3 region: CATSDPGQNQPQHF. In nucleotides, the CDR3 is TGTGCCACCAGTGATCCCGGCCAAAATCAGCCCCAGCATTTT. V and J are TRBV24-1 and TRBJ1-5; no definite D call. The ends were cut back, 3 bases at V and 4 bases at J, with 9 bases in the middle. The CDR3 runs to 14 residues. Looked up from germline, CDR1 is KGHDR and CDR2 is SFDVKD.

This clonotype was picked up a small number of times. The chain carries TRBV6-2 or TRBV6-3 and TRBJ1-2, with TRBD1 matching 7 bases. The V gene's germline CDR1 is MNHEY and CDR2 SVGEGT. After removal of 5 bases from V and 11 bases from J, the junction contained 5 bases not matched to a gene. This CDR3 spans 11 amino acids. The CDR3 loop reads CASSGTARYTF. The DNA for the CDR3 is TGTGCCAGCAGTGGGACAGCCAGATACACCTTC.

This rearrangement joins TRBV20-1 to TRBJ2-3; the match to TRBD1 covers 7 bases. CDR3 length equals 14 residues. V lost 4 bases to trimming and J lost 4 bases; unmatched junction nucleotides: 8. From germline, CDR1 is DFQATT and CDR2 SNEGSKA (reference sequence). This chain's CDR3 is CSATARGGADTQYF. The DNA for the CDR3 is TGCAGTGCTACCGCGAGAGGGGGCGCAGATACGCAGTATTTT.

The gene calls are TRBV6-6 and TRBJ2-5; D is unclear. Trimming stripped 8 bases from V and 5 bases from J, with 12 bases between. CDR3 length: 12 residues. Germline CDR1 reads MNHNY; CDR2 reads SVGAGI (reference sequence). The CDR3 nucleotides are TGTGCCAGCGGCCATACCGGGGAGACCCAGTACTTC. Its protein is CASGHTGETQYF.

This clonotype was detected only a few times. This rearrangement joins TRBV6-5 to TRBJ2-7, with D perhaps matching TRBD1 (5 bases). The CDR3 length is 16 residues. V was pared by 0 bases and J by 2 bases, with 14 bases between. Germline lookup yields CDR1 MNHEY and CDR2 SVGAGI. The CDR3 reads CASSYSPTEGTYEQYF. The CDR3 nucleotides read TGTGCCAGCAGTTACTCTCCGACAGAAGGAACCTACGAGCAGTACTTC.

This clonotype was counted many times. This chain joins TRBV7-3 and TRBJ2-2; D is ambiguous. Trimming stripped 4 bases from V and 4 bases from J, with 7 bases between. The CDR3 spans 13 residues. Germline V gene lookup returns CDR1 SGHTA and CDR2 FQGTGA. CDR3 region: CASSSASTGELFF. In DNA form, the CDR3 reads TGTGCCAGCAGCTCAGCGAGCACCGGGGAGCTGTTTTTT.

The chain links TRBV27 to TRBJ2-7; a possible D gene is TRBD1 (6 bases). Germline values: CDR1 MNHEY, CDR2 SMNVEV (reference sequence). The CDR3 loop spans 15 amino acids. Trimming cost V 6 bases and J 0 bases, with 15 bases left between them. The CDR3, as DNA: TGTGCCAGCAGGGGGCTGGGGGCCGGCTCCTACGAGCAGTACTTC. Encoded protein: CASRGLGAGSYEQYF.